One sample yielded the 27 T cell receptor beta chains listed below, sequenced in a study of T cell responses to AZD1222 COVID-19 vaccine. Sequencing used immunoSEQ multiplex PCR; TCRdb keeps in-frame clones, though not all of them. The table records fewer than 200,000 clones, more than 80% of them present only once. The sample here was peripheral blood, taken on day 0 of AZD1222 vaccination. The origin of the receptors is an adult in good health.

This clone has only a few counts. The chain recombines TRBV4-2 with TRBJ2-3, with TRBD2 matching 16 bases. CDR1 LGHNA and CDR2 YNFKEQ come from the germline V gene. V was pared by 4 bases and J by 1 base, with 2 bases of the junction left unmatched. CDR3 length: 17 amino acids. The chain's CDR3 is CASSPGTSGGGTDTQYF. The CDR3 DNA reads as TGTGCCAGCAGCCCGGGGACTAGCGGGGGGGGCACAGATACGCAGTATTTT.

The chain joins TRBV2 to TRBJ1-2, with 7 bases matching TRBD1. The V segment lost 2 bases and the J segment 10 bases; nucleotides outside the gene matches: 10. Germline CDR1 is SNHLY and CDR2 is FYNNEI. There are 14 residues in the CDR3. The CDR3 here is CASSERGQRPTYTF. The CDR3 DNA is TGTGCCAGCAGTGAACGGGGACAGCGCCCAACCTACACCTTC. The variable domain in full, with the rest retrieved from reference TRBV2 and TRBJ1-2, is EPEVTQTPSHQVTQMGQEVILRCVPISNHLYFYWYRQILGQKVEFLVSFYNNEISEKSEIFDDQFSVERPDGSNFTLKIRSTKLEDSAMYFCASSERGQRPTYTFGSGTRLTVV.

The chain has TRBV4-2 and TRBJ2-1; TRBD2 aligns across 9 bases. The ends lost 1 base at V and 5 bases at J; junction bases unmatched: 3. This CDR3 region has 15 residues. Germline V gene lookup returns CDR1 LGHNA and CDR2 YNFKEQ. The CDR3 is CASSQGLAGNNEQFF. CDR3 in DNA: TGTGCCAGCAGCCAAGGCCTAGCGGGGAACAATGAGCAGTTCTTC.

The chain is built from TRBV6-5 and TRBJ1-5; 8 bases are shared with TRBD1. The CDR3 contains 13 residues. Germline values: CDR1 MNHEY, CDR2 SVGAGI. The J segment lost 6 bases and the V segment lost 6 bases, leaving 4 bases of the junction unmatched. The CDR3 here is CASSFGQGQPQHF. The CDR3 nucleotides read TGTGCCAGCAGCTTCGGACAGGGTCAGCCCCAGCATTTT.

This sequence joins TRBV7-9 and TRBJ2-1, with TRBD1 matching over 10 bases. The ends lost 6 bases at V and 4 bases at J; junction bases unmatched: 6. CDR1 SEHNR and CDR2 FQNEAQ come from the germline V gene (reference sequence). CDR3 length: 15 amino acids. CDR3 region: CASRKDRGRYNEQFF. The CDR3 DNA is TGTGCCAGCAGGAAAGACAGGGGGCGATACAATGAGCAGTTCTTC.

The V call is TRBV14, the J call TRBJ2-3; D gene unclear. Germline CDR1 and CDR2: SGHDN and FVKESK. V lost 3 bases to trimming and J lost 3 bases, with 10 bases between them. CDR3 size: 14 residues. CDR3: CASSHQERTDTQYF. The CDR3, as DNA: TGTGCCAGCAGCCATCAGGAGAGGACAGATACGCAGTATTTT. The whole variable domain, filled in from reference TRBV14 and TRBJ2-3, reads EAGVTQFPSHSVIEKGQTVTLRCDPISGHDNLYWYRRVMGKEIKFLLHFVKESKQDESGMPNNRFLAERTGGTYSTLKVQPAELEDSGVYFCASSHQERTDTQYFGPGTRLTVL.

The V gene is TRBV6-2 or TRBV6-3, the J gene TRBJ2-7; D not certain. The V gene lost 5 bases and the J gene lost 0 bases, with 14 bases spanning the gap. This CDR3 contains 15 residues. CDR1 MNHEY and CDR2 SVGEGT come from the germline V gene. CDR3 loop: CASSHHYLSSYEQYF. CDR3 coding DNA: TGTGCCAGCAGTCACCATTATCTAAGCTCCTACGAGCAGTACTTC.

Remarks on this clone: Additional DNA sequences in this sample encode the identical CDR3. This rearrangement joins TRBV30 to TRBJ2-5; D ambiguous. Germline CDR1 and CDR2: GTSNPN and SVGIG (reference sequence). The CDR3 extends over 11 amino acids. Trimming pared 0 bases from V and 4 bases from J, leaving 3 bases between. This chain's CDR3 is CAWSVTETQYF. CDR3 bases: TGTGCCTGGAGTGTAACAGAGACCCAGTACTTC. The whole variable domain, remainder taken from reference TRBV30 and TRBJ2-5, is SQTIHQWPATLVQPVGSPLSLECTVEGTSNPNLYWYRQAAGRGLQLLFYSVGIGQISSEVPQNLSASRPQDRQFILSSKKLLLSDSGFYLCAWSVTETQYFGPGTRLLVL.

This chain links TRBV2 with TRBJ1-5; TRBD1 matches 9 bases. V lost 4 bases and J lost 6; bases outside the gene matches: 7. This CDR3 is 15 amino acids long. Germline lookup yields CDR1 SNHLY and CDR2 FYNNEI. The CDR3 bases are TGTGCCAGCAGTGTCGAACAGGGGGCGGGTCAGCCCCAGCATTTT. Its protein is CASSVEQGAGQPQHF.

This clone is a singleton in its sample. This rearrangement joins TRBV6-5 to TRBJ2-3; D call uncertain. The CDR3 is made up of 15 amino acids. The germline gives CDR1 MNHEY, CDR2 SVGAGI. V lost 2 bases, J lost 4 bases, and 13 bases lay in between. CDR3: CASSYGWERADTQYF. As DNA, the CDR3 is TGTGCCAGCAGTTACGGTTGGGAACGGGCAGATACGCAGTATTTT.

This clone has only one observation. The chain joins TRBV28 to TRBJ1-2; D perhaps matches TRBD1 (6 bases). CDR1 MDHEN and CDR2 SYDVKM come from the germline V gene. The CDR3 is 12 residues long. V lost 3 bases to trimming and J lost 7 bases, with 9 bases between them. The CDR3 nucleotides read TGTGCCAGCAGTTTGGGCAGGGGTGGCTACACCTTC. It yields the protein CASSLGRGGYTF.

The chain couples TRBV9 to TRBJ2-2; 7 positions match TRBD1. This CDR3 has 17 amino acids. Germline loops: CDR1 SGDLS, CDR2 YYNGEE. The J segment lost 4 bases and the V segment lost 4 bases, leaving 13 bases of the junction unmatched. The CDR3: CASSPHPGTAFTGELFF. CDR3 bases: TGTGCCAGCAGCCCCCACCCTGGGACAGCCTTCACCGGGGAGCTGTTTTTT.

This sequence joins TRBV28 and TRBJ2-7; D is possibly TRBD1 or TRBD2 (5 bases each). Germline V gene sequence: CDR1 MDHEN, CDR2 SYDVKM. V was pared by 8 bases and J by 4 bases, with 27 bases between. The CDR3 has 17 residues. The CDR3 protein is CASGDDLGRTGSYEQYF. The CDR3 DNA sequence: TGTGCCAGCGGAGATGACTTGGGGAGAACAGGAAGTTACGAGCAGTACTTC.

The chain couples TRBV2 to TRBJ2-1, with 7 bases lining up with TRBD1. Per the germline V gene, CDR1 is SNHLY and CDR2 is FYNNEI. The junction had 5 bases not matched to a gene; V was cut back by 3 bases and J by 6 bases. The CDR3 is 14 residues long. The CDR3 sequence: CASSEGRQGNEQFF. CDR3 nucleotides: TGTGCCAGCAGTGAGGGAAGACAGGGCAATGAGCAGTTCTTC.

The chain is built from TRBV28 and TRBJ1-5; 8 bases align to TRBD1. Looked up from germline, CDR1 is MDHEN and CDR2 is SYDVKM. V trimming: 7 bases; J trimming: 1 base; junction bases outside the gene matches: 12. This CDR3 contains 17 residues. The CDR3, as DNA: TGTGCCAGCAAAGGGGCAGGGGGCCGAACGAGCAATCAGCCCCAGCATTTT. Amino acid sequence: CASKGAGGRTSNQPQHF. The variable domain in full, with the rest retrieved from reference TRBV28 and TRBJ1-5, is DVKVTQSSRYLVKRTGEKVFLECVQDMDHENMFWYRQDPGLGLRLIYFSYDVKMKEKGDIPEGYSVSREKKERFSLILESASTNQTSMYLCASKGAGGRTSNQPQHFGDGTRLSIL.

The chain joins TRBV19 to TRBJ1-5, with 7 nucleotides matching TRBD1. Trimming removed 9 bases from V and 4 bases from J; junction bases left unmatched: 9. This CDR3 contains 14 residues. The germline V gene has CDR1 LNHDA and CDR2 SQIVND (reference sequence). The chain's CDR3 is CASRDRDRNQPQHF. CDR3 nucleotide sequence: TGTGCCAGCCGGGACCGGGACAGAAATCAGCCCCAGCATTTT.

The J gene is TRBJ1-4, the V gene TRBV5-1, with 7 bases matching TRBD1. After removal of 2 bases from V and 3 bases from J, the junction contained 4 bases not matched to a gene. There are 15 residues in the CDR3. Per germline, CDR1 SGHRS and CDR2 YFSETQ. The CDR3: CASSFTGESNEKLFF. CDR3 nucleotides: TGCGCCAGCAGCTTTACAGGGGAGTCTAATGAAAAACTGTTTTTT.

With respect to this clone: This same CDR3 is encoded by further DNA sequences in the sample. The genes are TRBV5-1 and TRBJ2-5; maybe TRBD2 (6 bases). Trimming took off 0 bases at V and 2 bases at J, with 8 bases between the two ends. The germline CDR1 and CDR2 sequences are SGHRS and YFSETQ. This CDR3 spans 14 amino acids. This CDR3 is CASSLVGGQETQYF. DNA for the CDR3: TGCGCCAGCAGCTTGGTTGGGGGGCAAGAGACCCAGTACTTC.

The chain links TRBV7-3 to TRBJ1-2, with D possibly matching TRBD1 (6 bases). The CDR3 covers 13 residues. Germline V gives CDR1 SGHTA, CDR2 FQGTGA. V dropped 5 bases and J dropped 6 bases, with 13 bases sitting between them. The CDR3 DNA follows: TGTGCCAGCAGCCTCCAAGGGGGGGATGGCTACACCTTC. Translating it yields CASSLQGGDGYTF.

CDR3 DNA: TGTGCCAGCAGTTTATCGCGGCTCGGGACCCAGTACTTC. Protein: CASSLSRLGTQYF. J is TRBJ2-5 and V is TRBV27, with D unresolved. The CDR3 totals 13 residues. Germline CDR1 and CDR2: MNHEY and SMNVEV (reference sequence). Trimming left V 0 bases short and J 7 bases short, with 9 bases between.

The chain employs TRBV11-3 and TRBJ2-3; no reliable D call. Germline CDR1 is SGHNT and CDR2 is YENEEA. V was cut by 3 bases and J by 1 base, with 2 bases left in between. The CDR3 totals 12 residues. CDR3 region: CASSFGTDTQYF. In DNA form, the CDR3 reads TGTGCCAGCAGCTTCGGCACAGATACGCAGTATTTT. The full variable domain, in which reference TRBV11-3 and TRBJ2-3 provide the parts outside the CDR3, is EAGVVQSPRYKIIEKKQPVAFWCNPISGHNTLYWYLQNLGQGPELLIRYENEEAVDDSQLPKDRFSAERLKGVDSTLKIQPAELGDSAVYLCASSFGTDTQYFGPGTRLTVL.

This clone was picked up one time. V gene TRBV29-1 combines with J gene TRBJ1-6; D may be TRBD1 (5 bases). The CDR3 sequence is 14 residues long. With 6 bases removed from V and 10 bases from J, the gap between germline ends came to 19 bases. Germline lookup yields CDR1 SQVTM and CDR2 ANQGSEA. The CDR3 loop is CSVNRDSLRSPLHF. CDR3 DNA: TGCAGCGTCAACCGTGACAGTTTAAGGTCACCCCTCCACTTT. The whole variable domain, remainder taken from reference TRBV29-1 and TRBJ1-6, is SAVISQKPSRDICQRGTSLTIQCQVDSQVTMMFWYRQQPGQSLTLIATANQGSEATYESGFVIDKFPISRPNLTFSTLTVSNMSPEDSSIYLCSVNRDSLRSPLHFGNGTRLTVT.

This sequence joins TRBV2 and TRBJ1-2; a possible D gene is TRBD1 (5 bases). V shed 10 bases and J shed 4 bases, with 19 bases lying between them. Germline values: CDR1 SNHLY, CDR2 FYNNEI. This CDR3 comprises 14 residues. The CDR3 loop is CATPRGRAGYGYTF. The CDR3 region has the DNA TGTGCCACCCCAAGGGGCAGGGCAGGCTATGGCTACACCTTC.

The CDR3 DNA sequence: TGTGCCAGCAACGGGCTTAGCAATCAGCCCCAGCATTTT. This codes for CASNGLSNQPQHF. The chain carries TRBV28 and TRBJ1-5; D is ambiguous. The CDR3 runs to 13 residues. The germline V gene encodes CDR1 MDHEN and CDR2 SYDVKM. Trimming pared 7 bases from V and 0 bases from J, leaving 7 bases between.

This clone was recorded only once. The V gene is TRBV7-9, the J gene TRBJ1-4; 10 bases line up with TRBD1. Losses at the gene ends were 5 bases for V and 2 bases for J; bases not matched to a gene: 14. Germline loops: CDR1 SEHNR, CDR2 FQNEAQ (reference sequence). The CDR3 is 19 residues long. In DNA form, the CDR3 reads TGTGCCAGCAGCCCCCGTCGACAGGGGGCTGGGTTTACTAATGAAAAACTGTTTTTT. Protein product: CASSPRRQGAGFTNEKLFF.

The chain has TRBV28 and TRBJ2-7; a possible D gene is TRBD1 (6 bases). The CDR3 length is 13 residues. The V gene lost 3 bases and the J gene lost 4 bases, with 10 bases spanning the gap. The V gene's germline CDR1 is MDHEN and CDR2 SYDVKM. The CDR3 coding sequence is TGTGCCAGCAGTTTGGGGACACTGTACGAGCAGTACTTC. This sequence encodes CASSLGTLYEQYF.

Written as DNA, the CDR3 is TGTGCCAGCAGCTTAGCGGGAGGGTCCCAGTTCTTC. This encodes CASSLAGGSQFF. The chain recombines TRBV7-9 with TRBJ2-1; the match to TRBD2 covers 7 bases. The V gene end was trimmed by 0 bases and the J gene end by 13 bases; junction bases not matched to a gene: 3. This CDR3 has 12 residues. From germline, CDR1 is SEHNR and CDR2 FQNEAQ (reference sequence).